This T cell receptor beta chain was sequenced for a study of shared clonotypes between healthy human individuals. Overall study: Three plates each covered CD4 naive and memory; CD8 naive two, CD8 memory one. Study outcomes and limitations: The expectation was that sequencing depth would affect clonotype sharing among donors. The study's rarefaction showed incomplete sorted-subset sequencing despite large depth.

This clone was detected once. The antigen is not known. The junction departs from germline at one end; a sequencing error may be responsible. Positive CCR7 selection of CD45RO-negative cells yielded the naive CD8 cells, and terminally differentiated effector memory CD45RA+ cells were excluded. Repertoires were generated with immunoSEQ multiplex PCR, while TCRdb's copy carries only in-frame clones and drops some. The repertoire holds about 2 million clones, roughly 94% seen once, with 0.85% to 1.3% in the top ten. The specimen sequenced was naive CD8+ T cells sorted from blood. This clonotype was sampled from a young man in good health.

The CDR3 DNA follows: TGTGCCAGCAGCTCTACCGGGACTACAAGCTTC. Translating it yields CASSSTGTTSF. J is TRBJ2-7 and V is TRBV7-9, with 7 nucleotides matching TRBD2. Germline V gene sequence: CDR1 SEHNR, CDR2 FQNEAQ (reference sequence). There are 11 residues in the CDR3.